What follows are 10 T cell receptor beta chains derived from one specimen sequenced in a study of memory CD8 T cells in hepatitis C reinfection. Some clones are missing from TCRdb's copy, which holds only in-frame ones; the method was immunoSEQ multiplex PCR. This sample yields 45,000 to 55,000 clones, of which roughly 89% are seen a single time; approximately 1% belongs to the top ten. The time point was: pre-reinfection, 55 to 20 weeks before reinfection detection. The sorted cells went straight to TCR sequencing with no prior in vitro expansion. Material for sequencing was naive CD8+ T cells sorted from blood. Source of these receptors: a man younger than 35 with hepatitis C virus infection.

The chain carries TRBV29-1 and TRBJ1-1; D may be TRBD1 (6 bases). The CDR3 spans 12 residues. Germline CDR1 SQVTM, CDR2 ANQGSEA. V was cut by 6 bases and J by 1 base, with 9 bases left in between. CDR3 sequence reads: CSVMTGNTEAFF. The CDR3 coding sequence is TGCAGCGTAATGACAGGGAACACTGAAGCTTTCTTT.

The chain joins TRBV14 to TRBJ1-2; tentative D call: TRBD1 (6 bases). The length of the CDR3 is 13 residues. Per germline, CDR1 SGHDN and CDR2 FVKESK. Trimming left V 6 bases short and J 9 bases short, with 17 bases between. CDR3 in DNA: TGTGCCAGCAGTCGATTAAACAGGGATAGCTACACCTTC. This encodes CASSRLNRDSYTF.

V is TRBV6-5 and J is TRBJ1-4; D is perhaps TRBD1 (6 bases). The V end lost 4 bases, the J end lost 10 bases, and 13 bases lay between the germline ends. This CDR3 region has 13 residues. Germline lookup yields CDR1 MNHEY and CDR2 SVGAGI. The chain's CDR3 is CASSWGQGGKLFF. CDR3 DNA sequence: TGTGCCAGCAGTTGGGGGCAGGGTGGAAAACTGTTTTTT.

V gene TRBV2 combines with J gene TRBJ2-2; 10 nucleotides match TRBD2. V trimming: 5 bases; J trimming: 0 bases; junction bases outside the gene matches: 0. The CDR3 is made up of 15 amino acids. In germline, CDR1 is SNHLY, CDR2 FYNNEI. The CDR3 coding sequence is TGTGCCAGCAGTCTAGCGGGAGCGAACACCGGGGAGCTGTTTTTT. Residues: CASSLAGANTGELFF.

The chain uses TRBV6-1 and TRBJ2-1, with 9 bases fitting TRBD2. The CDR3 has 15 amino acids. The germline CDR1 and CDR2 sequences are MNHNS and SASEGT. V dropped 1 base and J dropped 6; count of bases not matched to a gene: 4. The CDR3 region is CASSEVAGAFNEQFF. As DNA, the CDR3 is TGTGCCAGCAGTGAAGTAGCGGGAGCATTCAATGAGCAGTTCTTC.

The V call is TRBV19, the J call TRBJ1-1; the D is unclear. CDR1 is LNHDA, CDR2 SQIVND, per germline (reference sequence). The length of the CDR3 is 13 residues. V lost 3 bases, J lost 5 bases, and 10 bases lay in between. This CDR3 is CASSMGSKTEAFF. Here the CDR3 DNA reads TGTGCCAGTAGTATGGGGAGCAAGACTGAAGCTTTCTTT.

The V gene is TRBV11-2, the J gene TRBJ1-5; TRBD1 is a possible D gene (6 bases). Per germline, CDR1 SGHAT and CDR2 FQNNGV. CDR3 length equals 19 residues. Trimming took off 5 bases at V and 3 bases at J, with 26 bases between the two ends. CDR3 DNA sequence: TGTGCCAGCAGCCCCCTACAACAACAGGGACCCACTCTCAATCAGCCCCAGCATTTT. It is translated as CASSPLQQQGPTLNQPQHF.

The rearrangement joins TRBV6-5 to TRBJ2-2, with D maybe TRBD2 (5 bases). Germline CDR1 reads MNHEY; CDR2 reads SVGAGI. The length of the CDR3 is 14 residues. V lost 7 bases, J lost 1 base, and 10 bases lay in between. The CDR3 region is CASTGGGNTGELFF. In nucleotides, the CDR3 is TGTGCCAGCACCGGCGGAGGGAACACCGGGGAGCTGTTTTTT.

CDR3 sequence: CASSEFWGLNNEQFF. CDR3 DNA: TGTGCCAGCAGTGAATTCTGGGGGCTGAACAATGAGCAGTTCTTC. This rearrangement joins TRBV6-1 to TRBJ2-1; possible D gene TRBD1, 6 bases. Trimming cost V 2 bases and J 5 bases, with 13 bases left between them. Germline assignment: CDR1 MNHNS and CDR2 SASEGT. This CDR3 is 15 amino acids long.

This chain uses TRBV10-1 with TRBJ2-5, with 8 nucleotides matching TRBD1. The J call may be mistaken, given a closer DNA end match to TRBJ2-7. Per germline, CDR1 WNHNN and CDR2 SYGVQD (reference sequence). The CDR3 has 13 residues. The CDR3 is CASRVTGAYEQYF. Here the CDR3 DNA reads TGCGCCAGCAGGGTGACAGGGGCCTACGAGCAGTACTTC.